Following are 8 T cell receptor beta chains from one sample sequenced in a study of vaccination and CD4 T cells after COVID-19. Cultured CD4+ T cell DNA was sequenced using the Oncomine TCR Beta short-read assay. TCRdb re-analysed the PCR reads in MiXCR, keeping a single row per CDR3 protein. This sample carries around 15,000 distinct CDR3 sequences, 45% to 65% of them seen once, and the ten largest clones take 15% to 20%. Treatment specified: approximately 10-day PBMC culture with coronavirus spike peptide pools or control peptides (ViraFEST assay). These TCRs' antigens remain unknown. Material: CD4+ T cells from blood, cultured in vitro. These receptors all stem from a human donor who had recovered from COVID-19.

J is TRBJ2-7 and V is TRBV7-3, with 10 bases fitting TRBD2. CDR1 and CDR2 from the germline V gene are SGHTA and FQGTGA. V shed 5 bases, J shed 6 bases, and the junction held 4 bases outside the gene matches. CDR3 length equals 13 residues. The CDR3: CASSTSGTGEQYF. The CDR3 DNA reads TGTGCCAGCAGCACTAGCGGGACGGGCGAGCAGTACTTC.

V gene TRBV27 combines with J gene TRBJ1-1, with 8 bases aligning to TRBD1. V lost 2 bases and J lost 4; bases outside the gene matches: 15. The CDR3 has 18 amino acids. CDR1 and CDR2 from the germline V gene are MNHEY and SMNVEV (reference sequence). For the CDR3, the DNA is TGTGCCAGCAGTTTAGGGTCGACAGGGGTCGGCGAGAGCACTGAAGCTTTCTTT. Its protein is CASSLGSTGVGESTEAFF.

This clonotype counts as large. The CDR3 spells CSAPPLPGLAVYNEQFF. The CDR3 DNA reads TGCAGTGCCCCTCCTCTACCGGGACTAGCCGTCTACAATGAGCAGTTCTTC. The chain joins TRBV20-1 to TRBJ2-1; 9 bases match TRBD2. CDR3 length equals 17 residues. In germline, CDR1 is DFQATT, CDR2 SNEGSKA (reference sequence). Unmatched junction bases numbered 15, after V lost 6 bases and J lost 3 bases.

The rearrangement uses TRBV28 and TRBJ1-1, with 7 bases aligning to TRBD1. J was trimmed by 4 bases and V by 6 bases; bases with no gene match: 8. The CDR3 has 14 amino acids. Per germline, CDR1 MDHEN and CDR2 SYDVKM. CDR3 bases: TGTGCCAGCAGCCCCGGGACAGTGGGCACTGAAGCTTTCTTT. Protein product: CASSPGTVGTEAFF.

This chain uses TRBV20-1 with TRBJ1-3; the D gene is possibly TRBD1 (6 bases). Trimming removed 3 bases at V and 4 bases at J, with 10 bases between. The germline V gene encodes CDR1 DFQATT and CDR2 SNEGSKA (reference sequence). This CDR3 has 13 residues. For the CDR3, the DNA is TGCAGTGCTAGGATACAGGGAGGAAACACCATATATTTT. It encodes CSARIQGGNTIYF.

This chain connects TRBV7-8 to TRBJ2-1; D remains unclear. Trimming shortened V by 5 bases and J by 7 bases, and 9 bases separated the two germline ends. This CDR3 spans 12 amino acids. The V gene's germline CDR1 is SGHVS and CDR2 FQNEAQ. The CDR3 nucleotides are TGTGCCAGCAGCCGTATGGCGAATGAGCAGTTCTTC. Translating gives CASSRMANEQFF.

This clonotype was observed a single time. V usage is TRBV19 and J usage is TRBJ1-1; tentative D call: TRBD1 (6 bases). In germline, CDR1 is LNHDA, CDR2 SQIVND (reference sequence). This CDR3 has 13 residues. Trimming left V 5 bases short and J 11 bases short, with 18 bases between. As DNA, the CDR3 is TGTGCCAGTAGTCCCCCCGTGGCAGGGGAGGCTTTCTTT. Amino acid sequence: CASSPPVAGEAFF.

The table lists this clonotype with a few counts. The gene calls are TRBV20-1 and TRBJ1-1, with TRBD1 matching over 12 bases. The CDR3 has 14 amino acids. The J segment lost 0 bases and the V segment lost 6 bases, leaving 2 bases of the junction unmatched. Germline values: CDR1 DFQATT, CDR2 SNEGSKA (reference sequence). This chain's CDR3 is CSARDRGLNTEAFF. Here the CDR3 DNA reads TGCAGTGCAAGGGACAGGGGGCTGAACACTGAAGCTTTCTTT.